This T cell receptor beta chain stems from a study of cytomegalovirus exposure and HLA in healthy donors. Clones were sequenced by immunoSEQ multiplex PCR, and TCRdb holds only the in-frame ones, with some missing. The table lists around 71,000 clones, about 94% of them singletons. Findings and limits, study-wide: The listing of 150 to 200 TCR beta chains classed them as cytomegalovirus-associated.

A remark on this clone: Its target is unknown.

Input material: PBMCs. The TCR was taken from a man aged 18 to 35 in good health and CMV-seropositive.

The CDR3 is CASSYPGGPGFTF. Here the CDR3 DNA reads TGTGCCAGCAGCTACCCGGGGGGGCCCGGTTTCACCTTC. The chain combines TRBV5-4 with TRBJ1-2; a weak D match, TRBD1 (6 bases). CDR3 length equals 13 residues. CDR1 is SGHNT and CDR2 is YYREEE in the germline V gene (reference sequence). The V and J ends lost 3 bases and 13 bases respectively, with 19 bases between them. Variable domain in full (rest from reference TRBV5-4 and TRBJ1-2): ETGVTQSPTHLIKTRGQQVTLRCSSQSGHNTVSWYQQALGQGPQFIFQYYREEENGRGNFPPRFSGLQFPNYSSELNVNALELDDSALYLCASSYPGGPGFTFGSGTRLTVV.